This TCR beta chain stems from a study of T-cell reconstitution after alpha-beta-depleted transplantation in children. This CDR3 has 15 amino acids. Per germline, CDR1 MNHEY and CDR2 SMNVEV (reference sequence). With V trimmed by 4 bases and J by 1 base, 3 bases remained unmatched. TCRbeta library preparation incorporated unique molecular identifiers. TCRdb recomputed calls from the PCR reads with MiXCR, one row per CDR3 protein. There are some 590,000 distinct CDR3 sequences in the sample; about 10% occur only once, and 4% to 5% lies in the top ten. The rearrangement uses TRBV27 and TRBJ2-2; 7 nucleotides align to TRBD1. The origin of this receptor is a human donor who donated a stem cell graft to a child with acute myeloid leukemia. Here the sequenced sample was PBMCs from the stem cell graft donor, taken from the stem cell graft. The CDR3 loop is CASSSRDRNTGELFF. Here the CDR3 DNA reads TGTGCCAGCAGTTCCCGGGACAGGAACACCGGGGAGCTGTTTTTT.